A single sample is the source of the 5 T cell receptor beta chains below, sequenced in a study of T cell clonality in common variable immunodeficiency. Notes on the study in general: In common variable immunodeficiency, TCR beta chains reportedly carried fewer deletions and N-nucleotide insertions.

Profiled with immunoSEQ multiplex PCR; TCRdb holds only in-frame clones, not every one. This sample carries about 17,000 clones and no singletons, and about 14% goes to the top ten. The antigens of these receptors remain unknown. The sequenced sample consisted of peripheral blood mononuclear cells. The receptor source for this set is a human donor with common variable immunodeficiency.

A few counts support this clone. The DNA ends 3 residues before the CDR3 does, and the rest of the CDR3 is filled in from the germline J gene. The chain combines TRBV6-1 with TRBJ2-1; TRBD1 is a possible D gene (6 bases). CDR3 size: 15 residues. The germline V and J ends were trimmed by 3 bases and 1 base, with 10 bases remaining between them. CDR1 and CDR2 from the germline V gene are MNHNS and SASEGT. The sequenced part of the CDR3 DNA is TGTGCCAGCAGTGAGATGACAGGTTCCTACAATGAG. Translation: CASSEMTGSYNE. The whole CDR3 is CASSEMTGSYNEQFF.

This clone occurred a few times. With the read ending 3 residues before the CDR3 end, the germline J gene is used to fill in that end. The V call is TRBV5-1, the J call TRBJ1-6; the match to TRBD1 covers 7 bases. The CDR3 length is 19 residues. Germline assignment: CDR1 SGHRS and CDR2 YFSETQ. The trim removed 4 bases at V and 1 base at J, leaving 14 bases unmatched. The CDR3 spells CASSVGRVRGQSYNSPLHF. The part of the CDR3 DNA that was read is TGCGCCAGCAGCGTTGGCCGGGTGAGGGGGCAATCCTATAATTCACCC.

Turning to this clone: The sequence runs out 3 residues before the end of the CDR3; the remainder is reconstructed from the germline J gene. The chain joins TRBV13 to TRBJ2-1; TRBD2 matches 8 bases. The germline V gene encodes CDR1 PRHDT and CDR2 FYEKMQ (reference sequence). The ends lost 5 bases at V and 8 bases at J; junction bases unmatched: 8. CDR3 length: 14 residues. The CDR3 bases that were read are TGTGCCAGCAGCCTCGAGCCTAGCGGGTATGAG. As protein: CASSLEPSGYE. The entire CDR3 is CASSLEPSGYEQFF.

To note about this clone: The read ends 3 residues before the CDR3 terminus; that terminus is restored from the germline J gene. The chain carries TRBV6-1 and TRBJ1-1; TRBD1 is a possible D gene (6 bases). The CDR3 runs 15 residues. Per the germline V gene, CDR1 is MNHNS and CDR2 is SASEGT. CDR3 sequence: CASSEAQLRTAEAFF. The part of the CDR3 DNA that was read is TGTGCCAGCAGTGAAGCGCAATTGAGGACAGCCGAA.

This clone was recorded at least ten times. The sequenced CDR3 bases are TGTGCCAGCTCACCTGGACAGGGGGCAAACACTGAA. It translates to CASSPGQGANTE. The full CDR3 reads CASSPGQGANTEAFF. V and J are TRBV18 and TRBJ1-1; 11 bases are shared with TRBD1. The CDR3 goes on 3 residues after the read ends, and that part is filled in from the germline J gene. The CDR3 loop spans 15 amino acids. The germline V gene has CDR1 KGHSH and CDR2 LQKENI. The trim removed 3 bases at V and 2 bases at J, leaving 2 bases unmatched.